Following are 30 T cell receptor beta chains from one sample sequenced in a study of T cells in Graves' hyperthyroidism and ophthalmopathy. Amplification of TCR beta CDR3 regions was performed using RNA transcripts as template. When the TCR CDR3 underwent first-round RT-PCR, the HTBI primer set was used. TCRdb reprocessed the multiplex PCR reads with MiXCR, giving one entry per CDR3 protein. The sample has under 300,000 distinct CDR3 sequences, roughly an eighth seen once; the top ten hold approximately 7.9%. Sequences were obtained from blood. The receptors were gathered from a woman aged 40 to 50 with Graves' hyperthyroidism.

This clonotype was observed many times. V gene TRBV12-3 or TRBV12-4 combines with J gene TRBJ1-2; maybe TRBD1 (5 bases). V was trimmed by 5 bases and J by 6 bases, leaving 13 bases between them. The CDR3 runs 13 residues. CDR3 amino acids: CASSNGGGDGYTF. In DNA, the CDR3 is TGTGCCAGCAGTAATGGGGGAGGAGATGGCTACACCTTC.

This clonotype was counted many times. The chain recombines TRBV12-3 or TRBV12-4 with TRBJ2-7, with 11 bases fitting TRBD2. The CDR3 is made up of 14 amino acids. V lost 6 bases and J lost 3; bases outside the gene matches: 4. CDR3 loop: CASSTTSGSYEQYF. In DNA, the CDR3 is TGTGCCAGCAGCACAACTAGCGGGAGCTACGAGCAGTACTTC.

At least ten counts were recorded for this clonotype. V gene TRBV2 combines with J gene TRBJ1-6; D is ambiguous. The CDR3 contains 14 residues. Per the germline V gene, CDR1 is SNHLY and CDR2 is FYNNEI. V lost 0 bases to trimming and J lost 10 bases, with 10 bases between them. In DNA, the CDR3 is TGTGCCAGCAGTGAAGCGGTTTTCGGGTCACCCCTCCACTTT. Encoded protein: CASSEAVFGSPLHF.

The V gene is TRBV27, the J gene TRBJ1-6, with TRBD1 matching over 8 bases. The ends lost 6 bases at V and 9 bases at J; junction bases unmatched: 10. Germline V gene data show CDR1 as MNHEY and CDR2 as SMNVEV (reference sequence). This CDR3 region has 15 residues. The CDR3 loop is CASSLGQGVGSPLHF. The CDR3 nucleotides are TGTGCCAGCAGCTTAGGACAGGGCGTCGGTTCACCCCTCCACTTT.

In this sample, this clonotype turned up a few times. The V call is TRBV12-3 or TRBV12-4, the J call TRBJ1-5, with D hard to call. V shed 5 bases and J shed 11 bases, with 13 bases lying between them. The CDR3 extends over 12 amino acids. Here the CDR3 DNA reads TGTGCCAGCAGTAGCCTACCTGAGTCCCAGCATTTT. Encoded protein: CASSSLPESQHF.

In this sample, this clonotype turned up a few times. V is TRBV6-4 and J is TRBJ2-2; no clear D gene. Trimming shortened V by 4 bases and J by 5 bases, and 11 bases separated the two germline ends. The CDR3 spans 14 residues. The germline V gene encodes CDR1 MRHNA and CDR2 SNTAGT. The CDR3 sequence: CASSASGWTGELFF. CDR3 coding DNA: TGTGCCAGCAGTGCTTCGGGTTGGACCGGGGAGCTGTTTTTT.

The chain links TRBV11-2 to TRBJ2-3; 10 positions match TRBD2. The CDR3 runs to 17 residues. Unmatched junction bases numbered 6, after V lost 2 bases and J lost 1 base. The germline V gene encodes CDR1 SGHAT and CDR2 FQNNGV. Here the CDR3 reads CASSLSAGLAGTDTQYF. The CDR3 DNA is TGTGCCAGCAGCTTATCTGCCGGACTAGCGGGCACAGATACGCAGTATTTT.

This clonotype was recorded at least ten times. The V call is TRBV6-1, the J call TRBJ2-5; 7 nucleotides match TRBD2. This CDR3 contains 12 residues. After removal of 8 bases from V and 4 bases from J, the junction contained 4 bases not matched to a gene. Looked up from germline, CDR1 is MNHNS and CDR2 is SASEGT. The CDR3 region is CASAPGGETQYF. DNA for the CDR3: TGTGCCAGCGCCCCGGGAGGAGAGACCCAGTACTTC.

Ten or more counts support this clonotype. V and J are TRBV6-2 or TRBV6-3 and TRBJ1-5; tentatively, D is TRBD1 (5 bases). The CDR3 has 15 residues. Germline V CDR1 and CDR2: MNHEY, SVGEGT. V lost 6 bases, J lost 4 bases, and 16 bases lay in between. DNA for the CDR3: TGTGCCAGCAGCCCTACCGGCAGGGTTAATCAGCCCCAGCATTTT. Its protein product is CASSPTGRVNQPQHF.

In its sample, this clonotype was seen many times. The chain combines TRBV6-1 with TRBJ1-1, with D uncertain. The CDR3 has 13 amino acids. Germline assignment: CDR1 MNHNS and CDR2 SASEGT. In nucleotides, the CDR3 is TGTGCTGCCAGAGGTGGCATGAACACTGAAGCTTTCTTT. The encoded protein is CAARGGMNTEAFF.

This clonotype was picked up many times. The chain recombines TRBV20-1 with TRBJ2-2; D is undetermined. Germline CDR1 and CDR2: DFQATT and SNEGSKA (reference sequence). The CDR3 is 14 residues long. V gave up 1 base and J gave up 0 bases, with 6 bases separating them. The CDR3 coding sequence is TGCAGTGCTAGAGGCCCCGCGAACACCGGGGAGCTGTTTTTT. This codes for CSARGPANTGELFF.

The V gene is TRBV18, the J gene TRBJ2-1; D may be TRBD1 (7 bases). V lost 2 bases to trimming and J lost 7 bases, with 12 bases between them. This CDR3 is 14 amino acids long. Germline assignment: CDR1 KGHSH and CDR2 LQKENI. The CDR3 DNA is TGTGCCAGCTCACCAGACAGGGAGGTAAATGAGCAGTTCTTC. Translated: CASSPDREVNEQFF.

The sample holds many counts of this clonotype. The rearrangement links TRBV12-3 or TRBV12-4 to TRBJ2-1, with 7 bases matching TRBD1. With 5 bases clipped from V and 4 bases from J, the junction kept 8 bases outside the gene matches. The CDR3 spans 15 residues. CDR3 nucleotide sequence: TGTGCCAGCAGTCCCGGGACAGAGATTTACAATGAGCAGTTCTTC. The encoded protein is CASSPGTEIYNEQFF.

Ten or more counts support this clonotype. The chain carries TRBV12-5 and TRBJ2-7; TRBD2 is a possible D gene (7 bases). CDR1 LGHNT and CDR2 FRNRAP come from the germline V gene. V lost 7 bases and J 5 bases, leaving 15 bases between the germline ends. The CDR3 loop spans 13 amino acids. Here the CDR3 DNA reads TGTGCTAGTGTCACTGGGGGGGCCCACGAGCAGTACTTC. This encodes CASVTGGAHEQYF.

The CDR3 is CSARGGEGSYNSPLHF. CDR3 bases: TGCAGTGCTAGGGGAGGGGAGGGGTCCTATAATTCACCCCTCCACTTT. The rearrangement links TRBV20-1 to TRBJ1-6; D is perhaps TRBD1 (5 bases). The length of the CDR3 is 16 residues. Trimming pared 3 bases from V and 1 base from J, leaving 13 bases between. CDR1 and CDR2 from the germline V gene are DFQATT and SNEGSKA (reference sequence).

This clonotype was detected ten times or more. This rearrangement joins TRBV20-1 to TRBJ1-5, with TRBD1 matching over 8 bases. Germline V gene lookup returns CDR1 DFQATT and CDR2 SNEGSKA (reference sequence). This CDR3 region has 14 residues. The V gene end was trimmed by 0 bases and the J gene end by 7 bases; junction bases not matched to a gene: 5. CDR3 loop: CSAREGTGGQPQHF. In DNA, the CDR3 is TGCAGTGCTAGAGAAGGGACAGGAGGGCAGCCCCAGCATTTT.

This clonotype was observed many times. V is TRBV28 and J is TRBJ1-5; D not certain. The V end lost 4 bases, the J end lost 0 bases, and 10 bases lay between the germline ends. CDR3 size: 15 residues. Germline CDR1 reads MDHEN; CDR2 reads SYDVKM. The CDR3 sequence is CASSYQHYSNQPQHF. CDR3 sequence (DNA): TGTGCCAGCAGTTATCAGCATTATAGCAATCAGCCCCAGCATTTT.

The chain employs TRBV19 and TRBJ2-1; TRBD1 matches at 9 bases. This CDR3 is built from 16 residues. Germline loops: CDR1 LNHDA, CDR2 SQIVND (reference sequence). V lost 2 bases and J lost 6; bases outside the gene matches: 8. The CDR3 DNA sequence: TGTGCCAGTAGTATACTTGGACAGGGGTCCCGCAATGAGCAGTTCTTC. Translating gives CASSILGQGSRNEQFF.

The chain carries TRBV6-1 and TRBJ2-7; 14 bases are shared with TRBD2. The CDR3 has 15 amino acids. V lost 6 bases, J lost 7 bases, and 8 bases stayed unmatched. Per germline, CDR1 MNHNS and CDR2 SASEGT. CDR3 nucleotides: TGTGCCAGCAGCTTCCCCGGGACTAGCGGGAGTGAGCAGTACTTC. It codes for CASSFPGTSGSEQYF.

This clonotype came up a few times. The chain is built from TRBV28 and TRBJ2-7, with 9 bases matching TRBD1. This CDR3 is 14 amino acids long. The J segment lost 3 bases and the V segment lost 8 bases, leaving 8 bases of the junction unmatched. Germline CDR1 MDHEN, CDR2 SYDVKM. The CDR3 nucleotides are TGTGCCAGCTCCCCGACAGGGGGAATCTACGAGCAGTACTTC. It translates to CASSPTGGIYEQYF.

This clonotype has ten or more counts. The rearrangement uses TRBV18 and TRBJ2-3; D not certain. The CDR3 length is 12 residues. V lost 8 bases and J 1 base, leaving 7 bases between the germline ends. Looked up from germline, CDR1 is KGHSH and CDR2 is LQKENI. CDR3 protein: CASQSRTDTQYF. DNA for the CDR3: TGTGCCAGCCAATCCCGCACAGATACGCAGTATTTT.

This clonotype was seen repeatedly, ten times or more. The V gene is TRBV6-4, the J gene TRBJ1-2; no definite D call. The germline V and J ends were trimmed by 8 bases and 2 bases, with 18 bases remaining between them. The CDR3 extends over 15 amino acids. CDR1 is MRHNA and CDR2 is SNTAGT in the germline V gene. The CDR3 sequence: CASRRTGVDNYGYTF. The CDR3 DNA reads TGTGCCAGCCGCCGGACCGGGGTGGACAACTATGGCTACACCTTC.

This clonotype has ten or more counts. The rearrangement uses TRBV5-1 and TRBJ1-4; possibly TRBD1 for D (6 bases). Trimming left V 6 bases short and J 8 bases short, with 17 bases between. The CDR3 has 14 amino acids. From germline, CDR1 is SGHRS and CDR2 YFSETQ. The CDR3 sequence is CASTPGRGGEKLFF. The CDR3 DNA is TGCGCCAGCACCCCGGGACGGGGGGGCGAAAAACTGTTTTTT.

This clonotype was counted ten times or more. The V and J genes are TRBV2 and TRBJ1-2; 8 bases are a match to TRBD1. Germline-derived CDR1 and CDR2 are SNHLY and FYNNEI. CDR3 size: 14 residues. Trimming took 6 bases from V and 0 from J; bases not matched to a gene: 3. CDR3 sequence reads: CASRGTGANYGYTF. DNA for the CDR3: TGTGCCAGCAGAGGGACAGGTGCTAACTATGGCTACACCTTC. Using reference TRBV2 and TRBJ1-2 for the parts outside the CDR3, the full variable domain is EPEVTQTPSHQVTQMGQEVILRCVPISNHLYFYWYRQILGQKVEFLVSFYNNEISEKSEIFDDQFSVERPDGSNFTLKIRSTKLEDSAMYFCASRGTGANYGYTFGSGTRLTVV.

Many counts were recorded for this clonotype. The CDR3 nucleotides read TGTGCCAGCAGTGATCCTCAAATTAACTATGGCTACACCTTC. Protein sequence: CASSDPQINYGYTF. This chain joins TRBV2 and TRBJ1-2; D unclear. This CDR3 has 14 amino acids. Germline V gene lookup returns CDR1 SNHLY and CDR2 FYNNEI. Deletions cut 3 bases from V and 1 base from J, with 9 bases between.

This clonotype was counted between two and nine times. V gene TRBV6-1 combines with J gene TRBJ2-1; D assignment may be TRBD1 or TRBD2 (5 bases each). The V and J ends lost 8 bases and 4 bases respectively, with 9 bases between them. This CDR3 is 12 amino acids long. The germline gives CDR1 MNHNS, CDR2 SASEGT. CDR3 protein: CASRDPYNEQFF. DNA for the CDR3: TGTGCCAGCCGGGACCCTTACAATGAGCAGTTCTTC.

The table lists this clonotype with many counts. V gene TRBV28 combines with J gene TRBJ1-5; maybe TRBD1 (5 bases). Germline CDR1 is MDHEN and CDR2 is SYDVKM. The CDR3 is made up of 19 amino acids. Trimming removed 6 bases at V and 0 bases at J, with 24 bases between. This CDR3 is CASSTPKGIISVSNQPQHF. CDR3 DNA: TGTGCCAGCAGCACTCCGAAGGGGATCATTTCCGTTAGCAATCAGCCCCAGCATTTT.

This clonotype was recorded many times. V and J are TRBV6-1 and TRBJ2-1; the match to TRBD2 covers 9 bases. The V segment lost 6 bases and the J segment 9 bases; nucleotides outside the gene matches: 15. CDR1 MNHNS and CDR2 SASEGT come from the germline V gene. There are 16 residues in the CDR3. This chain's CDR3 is CASRALAGGPKSEQFF. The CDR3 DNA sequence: TGTGCCAGCAGGGCCCTGGCGGGAGGGCCCAAGAGTGAGCAGTTCTTC.

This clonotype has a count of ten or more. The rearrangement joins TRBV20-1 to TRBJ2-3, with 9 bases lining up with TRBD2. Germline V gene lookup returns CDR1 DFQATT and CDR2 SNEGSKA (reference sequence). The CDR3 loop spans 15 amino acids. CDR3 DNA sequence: TGCAGACCGACACGGCCTAGCGGGGTGGGAGATACGCAGTATTTT. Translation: CRPTRPSGVGDTQYF.

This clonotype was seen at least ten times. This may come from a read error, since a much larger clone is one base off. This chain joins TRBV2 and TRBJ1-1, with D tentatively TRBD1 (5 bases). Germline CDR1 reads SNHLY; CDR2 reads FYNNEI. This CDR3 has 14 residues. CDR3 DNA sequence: TGTGCCAGCGGAGGGGCAGCAGTGAACACTGAAGCTTCCTTT. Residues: CASGGAAVNTEASF.